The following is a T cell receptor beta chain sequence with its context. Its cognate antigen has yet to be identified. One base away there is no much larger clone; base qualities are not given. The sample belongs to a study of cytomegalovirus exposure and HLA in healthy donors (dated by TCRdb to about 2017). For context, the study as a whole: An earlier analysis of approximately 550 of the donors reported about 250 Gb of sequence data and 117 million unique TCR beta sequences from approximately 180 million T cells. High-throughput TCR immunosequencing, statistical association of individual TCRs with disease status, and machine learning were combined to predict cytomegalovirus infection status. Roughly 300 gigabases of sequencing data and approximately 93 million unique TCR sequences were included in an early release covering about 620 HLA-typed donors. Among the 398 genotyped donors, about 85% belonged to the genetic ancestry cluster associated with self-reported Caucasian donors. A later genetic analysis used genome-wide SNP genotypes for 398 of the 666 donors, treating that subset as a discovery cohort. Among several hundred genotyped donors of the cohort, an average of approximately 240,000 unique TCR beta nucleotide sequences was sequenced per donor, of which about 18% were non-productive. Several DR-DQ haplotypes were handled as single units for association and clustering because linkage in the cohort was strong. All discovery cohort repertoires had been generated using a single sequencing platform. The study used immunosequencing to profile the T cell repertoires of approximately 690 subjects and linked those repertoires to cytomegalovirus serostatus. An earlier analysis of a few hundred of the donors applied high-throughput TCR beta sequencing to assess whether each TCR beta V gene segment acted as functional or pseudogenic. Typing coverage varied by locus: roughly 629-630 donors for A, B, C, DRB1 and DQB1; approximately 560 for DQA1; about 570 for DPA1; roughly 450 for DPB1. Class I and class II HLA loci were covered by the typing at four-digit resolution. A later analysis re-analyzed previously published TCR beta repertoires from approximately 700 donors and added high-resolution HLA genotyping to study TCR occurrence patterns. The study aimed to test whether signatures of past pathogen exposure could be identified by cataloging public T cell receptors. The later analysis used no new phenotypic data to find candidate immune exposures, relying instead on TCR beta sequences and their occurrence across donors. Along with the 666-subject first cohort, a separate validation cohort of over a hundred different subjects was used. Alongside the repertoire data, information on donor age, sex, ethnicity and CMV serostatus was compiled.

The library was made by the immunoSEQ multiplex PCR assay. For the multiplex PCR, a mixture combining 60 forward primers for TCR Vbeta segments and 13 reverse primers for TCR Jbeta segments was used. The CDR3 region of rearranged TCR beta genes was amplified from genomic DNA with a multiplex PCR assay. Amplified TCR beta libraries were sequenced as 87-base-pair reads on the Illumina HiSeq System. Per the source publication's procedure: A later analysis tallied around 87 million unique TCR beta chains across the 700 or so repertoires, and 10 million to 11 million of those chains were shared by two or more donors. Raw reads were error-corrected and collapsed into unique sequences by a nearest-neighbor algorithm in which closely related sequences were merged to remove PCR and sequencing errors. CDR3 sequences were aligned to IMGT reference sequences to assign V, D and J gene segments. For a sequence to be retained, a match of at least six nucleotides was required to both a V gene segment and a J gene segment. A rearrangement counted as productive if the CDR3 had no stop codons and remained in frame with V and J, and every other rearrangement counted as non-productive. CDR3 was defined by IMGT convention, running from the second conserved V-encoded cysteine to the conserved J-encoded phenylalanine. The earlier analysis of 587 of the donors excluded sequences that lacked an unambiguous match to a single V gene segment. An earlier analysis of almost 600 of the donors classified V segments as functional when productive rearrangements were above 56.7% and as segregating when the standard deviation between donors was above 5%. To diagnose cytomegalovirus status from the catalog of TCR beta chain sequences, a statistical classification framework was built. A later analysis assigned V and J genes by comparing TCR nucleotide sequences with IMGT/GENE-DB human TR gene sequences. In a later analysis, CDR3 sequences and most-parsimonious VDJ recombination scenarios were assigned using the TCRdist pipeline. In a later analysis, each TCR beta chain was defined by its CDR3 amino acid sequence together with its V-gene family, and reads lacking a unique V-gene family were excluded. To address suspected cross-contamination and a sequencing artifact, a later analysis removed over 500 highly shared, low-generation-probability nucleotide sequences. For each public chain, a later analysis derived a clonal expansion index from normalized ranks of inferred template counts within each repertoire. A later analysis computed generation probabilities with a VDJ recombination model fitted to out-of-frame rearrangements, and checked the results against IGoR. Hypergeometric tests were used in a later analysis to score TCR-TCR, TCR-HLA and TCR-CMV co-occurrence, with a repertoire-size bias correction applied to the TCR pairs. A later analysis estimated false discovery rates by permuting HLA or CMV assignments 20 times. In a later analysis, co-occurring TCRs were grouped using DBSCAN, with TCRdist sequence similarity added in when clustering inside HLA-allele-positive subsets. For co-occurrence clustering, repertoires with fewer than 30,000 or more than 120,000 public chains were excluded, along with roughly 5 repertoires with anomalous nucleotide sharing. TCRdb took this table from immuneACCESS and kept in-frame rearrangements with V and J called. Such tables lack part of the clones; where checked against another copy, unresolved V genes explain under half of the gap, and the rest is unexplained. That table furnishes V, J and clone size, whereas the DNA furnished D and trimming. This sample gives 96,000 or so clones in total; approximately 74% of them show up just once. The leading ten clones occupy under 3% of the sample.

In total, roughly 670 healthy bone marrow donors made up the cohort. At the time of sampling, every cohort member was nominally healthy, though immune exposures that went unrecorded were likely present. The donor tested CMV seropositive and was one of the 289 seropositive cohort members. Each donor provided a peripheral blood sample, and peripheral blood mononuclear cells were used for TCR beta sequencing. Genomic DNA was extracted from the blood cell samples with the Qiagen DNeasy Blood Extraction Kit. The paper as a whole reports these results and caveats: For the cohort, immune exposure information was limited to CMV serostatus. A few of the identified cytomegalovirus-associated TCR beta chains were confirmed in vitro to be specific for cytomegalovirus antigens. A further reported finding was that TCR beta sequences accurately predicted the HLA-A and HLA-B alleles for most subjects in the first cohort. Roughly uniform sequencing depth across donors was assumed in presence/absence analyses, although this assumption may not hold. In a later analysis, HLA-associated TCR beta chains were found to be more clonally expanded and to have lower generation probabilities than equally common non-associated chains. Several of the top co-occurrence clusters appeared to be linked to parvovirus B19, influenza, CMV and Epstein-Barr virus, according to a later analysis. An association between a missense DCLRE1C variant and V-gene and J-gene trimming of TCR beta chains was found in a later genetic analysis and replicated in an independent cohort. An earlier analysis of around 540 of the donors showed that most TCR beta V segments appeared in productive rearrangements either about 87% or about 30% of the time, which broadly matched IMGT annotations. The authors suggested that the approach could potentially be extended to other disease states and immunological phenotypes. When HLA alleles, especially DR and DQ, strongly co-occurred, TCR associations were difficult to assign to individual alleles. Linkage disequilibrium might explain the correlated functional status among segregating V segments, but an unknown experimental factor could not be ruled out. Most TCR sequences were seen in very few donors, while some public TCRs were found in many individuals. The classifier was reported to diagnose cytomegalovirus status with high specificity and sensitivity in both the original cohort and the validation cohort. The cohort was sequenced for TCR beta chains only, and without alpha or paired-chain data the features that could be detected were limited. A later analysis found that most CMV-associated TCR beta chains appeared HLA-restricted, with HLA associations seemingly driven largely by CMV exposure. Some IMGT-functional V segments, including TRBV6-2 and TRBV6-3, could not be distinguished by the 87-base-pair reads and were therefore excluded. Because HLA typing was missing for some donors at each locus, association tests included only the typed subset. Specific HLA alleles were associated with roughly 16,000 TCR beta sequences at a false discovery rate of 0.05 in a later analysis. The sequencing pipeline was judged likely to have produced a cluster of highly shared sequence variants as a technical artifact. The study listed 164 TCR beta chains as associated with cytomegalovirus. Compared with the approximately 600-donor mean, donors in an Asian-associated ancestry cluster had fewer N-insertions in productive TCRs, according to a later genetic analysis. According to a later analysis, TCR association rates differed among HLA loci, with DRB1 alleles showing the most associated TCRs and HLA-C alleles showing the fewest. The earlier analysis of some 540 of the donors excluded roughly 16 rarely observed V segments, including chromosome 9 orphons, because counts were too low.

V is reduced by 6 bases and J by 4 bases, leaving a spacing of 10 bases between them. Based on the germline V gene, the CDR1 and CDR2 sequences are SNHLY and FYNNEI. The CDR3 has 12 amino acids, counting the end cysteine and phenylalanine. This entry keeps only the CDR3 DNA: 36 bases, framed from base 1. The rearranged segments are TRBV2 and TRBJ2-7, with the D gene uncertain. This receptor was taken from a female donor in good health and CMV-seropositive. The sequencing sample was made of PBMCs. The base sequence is TGTGCCAGCAGCCGTCAGGCGTACGAGCAGTACTTC. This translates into CASSRQAYEQYF.